This is a list of T cell receptor beta chains from one sample in a study of blood T cell repertoires in COVID-19. Profiled with immunoSEQ multiplex PCR; TCRdb holds only in-frame clones, not every one. The sample contains roughly 140,000 clones, roughly 71% of which appear only once. Sequencing was performed on peripheral blood. The source of these receptors is a woman older than 75 with acute or convalescent COVID-19. The CDR3 runs from the conserved cysteine through the conserved F or W. The order of the fields is clone size, V gene, J gene, D gene, CDR3 protein, CDR3 DNA. A D gene is named only where the DNA matches it firmly. The listing skips clone size in some rows; elsewhere it reads once, few, many or a size class.

abundance: many; v_gene: TRBV2; j_gene: TRBJ1-6; d_gene: NA; CDR3aa: CASNPDSNSPLHF; CDR3nt: TGTGCCAGCAACCCCGACAGTAATTCACCCCTCCACTTT
abundance: NA; v_gene: TRBV10-1; j_gene: TRBJ1-1; d_gene: NA; CDR3aa: CASRVDRNTEAFF; CDR3nt: TGCGCCAGCAGAGTTGACAGGAACACTGAAGCTTTCTTT
abundance: NA; v_gene: TRBV15; j_gene: TRBJ2-3; d_gene: TRBD2; CDR3aa: CATSRDAAGGSTDTQYF; CDR3nt: TGTGCCACCAGCAGAGATGCTGCGGGAGGGAGCACAGATACGCAGTATTTT
abundance: NA; v_gene: TRBV6-5; j_gene: TRBJ1-5; d_gene: NA; CDR3aa: CASSQDTGNQPQHF; CDR3nt: TGTGCCAGCAGTCAGGACACCGGCAATCAGCCCCAGCATTTT
abundance: NA; v_gene: TRBV5-1; j_gene: TRBJ2-2; d_gene: TRBD2; CDR3aa: CASSYLAGTNTGELFF; CDR3nt: TGCGCCAGCAGTTATCTAGCGGGGACGAACACCGGGGAGCTGTTTTTT
abundance: NA; v_gene: TRBV2; j_gene: TRBJ2-3; d_gene: TRBD2; CDR3aa: CASSEALRYPGGQTDTQYF; CDR3nt: TGTGCCAGCAGTGAAGCGCTTCGATACCCGGGGGGGCAGACAGATACGCAGTATTTT
abundance: few; v_gene: TRBV3-1/TRBV3-2; j_gene: TRBJ1-6; d_gene: NA; CDR3aa: CASSQDRGGGSPLHF; CDR3nt: TGTGCCAGCAGCCAAGATAGAGGGGGGGGTTCACCCCTCCACTTT
abundance: NA; v_gene: TRBV7-2; j_gene: TRBJ2-5; d_gene: TRBD2; CDR3aa: CASSFRGGGETQYF; CDR3nt: TGTGCCAGCAGCTTCCGGGGGGGCGGGGAGACCCAGTACTTC
abundance: NA; v_gene: TRBV7-9; j_gene: TRBJ1-5; d_gene: TRBD1; CDR3aa: CASSLAEAGGLQPQHF; CDR3nt: TGTGCCAGCAGCTTAGCGGAGGCAGGGGGCCTTCAGCCCCAGCATTTT
abundance: NA; v_gene: TRBV9; j_gene: TRBJ1-3; d_gene: NA; CDR3aa: CASSVHSGNTIYF; CDR3nt: TGTGCCAGCAGCGTACACTCTGGAAACACCATATATTTT
abundance: NA; v_gene: TRBV4-2; j_gene: TRBJ1-6; d_gene: NA; CDR3aa: CASSATRVYNSPLHF; CDR3nt: TGTGCCAGCAGCGCCACCCGGGTGTATAATTCACCCCTCCACTTT
abundance: once; v_gene: TRBV19; j_gene: TRBJ2-1; d_gene: NA; CDR3aa: CASSIDNSGAYNEQFF; CDR3nt: TGTGCCAGTAGTATAGATAACAGCGGAGCGTACAATGAGCAGTTCTTC
abundance: NA; v_gene: TRBV27; j_gene: TRBJ2-7; d_gene: NA; CDR3aa: CASSPWDSRALEQYF; CDR3nt: TGTGCCAGCAGTCCTTGGGACTCCCGGGCCCTCGAGCAGTACTTC
abundance: NA; v_gene: TRBV7-9; j_gene: TRBJ2-1; d_gene: TRBD1; CDR3aa: CASSLSGTVLGNEQFF; CDR3nt: TGTGCCAGCAGCCTTTCCGGGACAGTCCTCGGCAATGAGCAGTTCTTC
abundance: few; v_gene: TRBV6-5; j_gene: TRBJ2-7; d_gene: NA; CDR3aa: CASSYSISDIYEQYF; CDR3nt: TGTGCCAGCAGTTACTCGATTAGCGACATCTACGAGCAGTACTTC
abundance: few; v_gene: TRBV5-1; j_gene: TRBJ2-1; d_gene: NA; CDR3aa: CASSLSGTYGGIYNEQFF; CDR3nt: TGCGCCAGCAGCTTGTCGGGAACTTATGGGGGGATTTACAATGAGCAGTTCTTC
abundance: NA; v_gene: TRBV7-3; j_gene: TRBJ1-1; d_gene: NA; CDR3aa: CASSLMGLGVNTEAFF; CDR3nt: TGTGCCAGCAGCTTAATGGGGTTAGGGGTGAACACTGAAGCTTTCTTT
abundance: NA; v_gene: TRBV6-6; j_gene: TRBJ1-2; d_gene: TRBD1; CDR3aa: CASTLTGDSYGYTF; CDR3nt: TGTGCCAGCACCCTGACAGGGGATAGCTATGGCTACACCTTC
abundance: NA; v_gene: TRBV9; j_gene: TRBJ1-2; d_gene: NA; CDR3aa: CASSVAGGVGGYTF; CDR3nt: TGTGCCAGCAGCGTAGCGGGGGGCGTTGGTGGCTACACCTTC
abundance: NA; v_gene: TRBV5-1; j_gene: TRBJ2-2; d_gene: NA; CDR3aa: CASSLSVGGGMDTGELFF; CDR3nt: TGCGCCAGCAGCTTGAGTGTAGGTGGCGGGATGGACACCGGGGAGCTGTTTTTT
abundance: few; v_gene: TRBV6-5; j_gene: TRBJ2-1; d_gene: NA; CDR3aa: CASMNGQWYNEQFF; CDR3nt: TGTGCCAGCATGAATGGACAGTGGTACAATGAGCAGTTCTTC
abundance: NA; v_gene: TRBV6-5; j_gene: TRBJ1-3; d_gene: TRBD1; CDR3aa: CASSWTGDSGNTIYF; CDR3nt: TGTGCCAGCAGCTGGACAGGCGACTCTGGAAACACCATATATTTT
abundance: NA; v_gene: TRBV6-5; j_gene: TRBJ1-2; d_gene: TRBD1; CDR3aa: CASSSRGQGARGYTF; CDR3nt: TGTGCCAGCAGTTCACGCGGACAGGGGGCAAGAGGCTACACCTTC
abundance: NA; v_gene: TRBV7-2; j_gene: TRBJ1-4; d_gene: TRBD1; CDR3aa: CASSLGTGGLEKLFF; CDR3nt: TGTGCCAGCAGCTTAGGGACAGGGGGACTAGAAAAACTGTTTTTT
abundance: NA; v_gene: TRBV19; j_gene: TRBJ1-1; d_gene: NA; CDR3aa: CASSRTAIRDTEAFF; CDR3nt: TGTGCCAGTAGTCGGACAGCAATACGGGACACTGAAGCTTTCTTT
abundance: NA; v_gene: TRBV3-1/TRBV3-2; j_gene: TRBJ1-3; d_gene: NA; CDR3aa: CASSLASSGNTIYF; CDR3nt: TGTGCCAGCAGCCTTGCGAGCTCTGGAAACACCATATATTTT
abundance: NA; v_gene: TRBV28; j_gene: TRBJ1-1; d_gene: NA; CDR3aa: CASSPTGEGTEAFF; CDR3nt: TGTGCCAGCAGTCCCACGGGGGAAGGCACTGAAGCTTTCTTT
abundance: NA; v_gene: TRBV18; j_gene: TRBJ1-1; d_gene: NA; CDR3aa: CASSPWEGDKEAFF; CDR3nt: TGTGCCAGCTCACCTTGGGAAGGGGATAAGGAAGCTTTCTTT
abundance: NA; v_gene: TRBV5-4; j_gene: TRBJ2-1; d_gene: TRBD2; CDR3aa: CASSKTGGGHYNEQFF; CDR3nt: TGTGCCAGCAGCAAGACCGGCGGGGGGCACTACAATGAGCAGTTCTTC